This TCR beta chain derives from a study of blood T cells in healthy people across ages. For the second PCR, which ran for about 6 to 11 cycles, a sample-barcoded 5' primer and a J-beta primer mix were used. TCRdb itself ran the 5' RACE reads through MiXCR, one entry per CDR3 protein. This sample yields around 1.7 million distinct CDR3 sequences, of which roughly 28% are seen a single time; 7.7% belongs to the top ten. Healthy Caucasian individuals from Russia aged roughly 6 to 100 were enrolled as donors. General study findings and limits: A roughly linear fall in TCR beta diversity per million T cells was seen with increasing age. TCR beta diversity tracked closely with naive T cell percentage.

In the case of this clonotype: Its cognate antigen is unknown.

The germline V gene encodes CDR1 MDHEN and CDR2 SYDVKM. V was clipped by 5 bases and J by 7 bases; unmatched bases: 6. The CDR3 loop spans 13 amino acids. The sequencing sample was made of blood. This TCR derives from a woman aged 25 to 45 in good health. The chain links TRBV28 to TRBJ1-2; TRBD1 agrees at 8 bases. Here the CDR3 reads CASSPPDRAGYTF. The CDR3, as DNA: TGTGCCAGCAGTCCTCCGGACAGGGCTGGCTACACCTTC.